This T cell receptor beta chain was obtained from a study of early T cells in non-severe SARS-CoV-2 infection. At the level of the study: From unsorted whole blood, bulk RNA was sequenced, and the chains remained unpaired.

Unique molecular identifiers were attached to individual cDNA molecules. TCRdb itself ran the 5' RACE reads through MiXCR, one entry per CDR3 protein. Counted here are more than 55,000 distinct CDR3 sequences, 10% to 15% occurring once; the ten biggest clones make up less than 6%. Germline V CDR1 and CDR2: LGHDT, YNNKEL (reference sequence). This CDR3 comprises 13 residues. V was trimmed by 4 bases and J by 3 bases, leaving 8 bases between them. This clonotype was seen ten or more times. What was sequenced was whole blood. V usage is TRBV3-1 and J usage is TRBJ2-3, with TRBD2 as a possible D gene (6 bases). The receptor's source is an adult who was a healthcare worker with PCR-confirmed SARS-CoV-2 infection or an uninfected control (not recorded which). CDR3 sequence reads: CASSRSGTDTQYF. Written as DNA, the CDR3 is TGTGCCAGCAGCCGGAGCGGGACAGATACGCAGTATTTT.